The T cell receptor (beta chain) under discussion was sequenced for a study of cytomegalovirus exposure and HLA in healthy donors. General observations from the study: According to a later analysis, TCR clusters from the first cohort tended to co-occur in the 120 or so validation repertoires. The study recorded 160 or so TCR beta chains that were cytomegalovirus-associated.

The protocol was immunoSEQ multiplex PCR, while the TCRdb copy is restricted to in-frame clones and leaves out a portion. There are 250,000 or so clones in the sample; almost 90% occur only once, and under 0.4% lies in the top ten. While the first cohort had 700 or so subjects, the donors belonged to the separate validation cohort of roughly 130 subjects. As for this clone: Its target is unknown.

The TCR sequence derives from a woman aged 18-30 years in good health and CMV-seronegative. Specimen: PBMCs.

The CDR3 sequence: CARHSFGHLNYGYTF. In DNA, the CDR3 is TGTGCCCGCCACTCCTTCGGACACCTTAACTATGGCTACACCTTC. V usage is TRBV30 and J usage is TRBJ1-2; D is possibly TRBD1 (5 bases). V shed 8 bases and J shed 1 base, with 20 bases lying between them. The CDR3 sequence is 15 residues long. Germline V lookup: CDR1 GTSNPN, CDR2 SVGIG (reference sequence).